These T cell receptor beta chains were read from a single sample in a study of blood T cell repertoires in COVID-19. TCRdb keeps only in-frame clones here, not all; method: immunoSEQ multiplex PCR. This table holds about 120,000 clones, roughly 82% found once. Sequencing was carried out using peripheral blood. Source of these receptors: a human donor in a cohort sampled during active COVID-19. Each CDR3 is given with its conserved first and last residue. A D gene is named only where the DNA matches it firmly. The size entry is marked missing in some rows and otherwise reads once, few, many or a size class.

V gene	D gene	J gene	clone size	CDR3 DNA	CDR3 protein
TRBV4-1	-	TRBJ1-2	many	TGCGCCAGCAGCCAAGAAGGGAGGGATCGGGGCTACACCTTC	CASSQEGRDRGYTF
TRBV5-1	TRBD2	TRBJ2-3	few	TGCGCCAGCAGCTTGGCCACTAGCGGGGGGAACACAGATACGCAGTATTTT	CASSLATSGGNTDTQYF
TRBV18	-	TRBJ2-7	-	TGTGCCAGCTCAGGGGGGGGCAGTTCCTACGAGCAGTACTTC	CASSGGGSSYEQYF
TRBV28	TRBD1	TRBJ1-6	-	TGTGCCAGCAGTCCACCCCCACAGGGGTCCCTCAATTCACCCCTCCACTTT	CASSPPPQGSLNSPLHF
TRBV19	-	TRBJ1-2	few	TGTGCCAGTAGTATAGGCAGGCTTTATGGCTACACCTTC	CASSIGRLYGYTF
TRBV5-4	-	TRBJ2-5	-	TGTGCCAGCAGCCCGAAGGGCGGGAATCAAGAGACCCAGTACTTC	CASSPKGGNQETQYF
TRBV3-1/TRBV3-2	TRBD2	TRBJ2-3	-	TGTGCCAGTGGGACTAGCGGGGGCCCCACAGATACGCAGTATTTT	CASGTSGGPTDTQYF
TRBV27	TRBD1	TRBJ2-4	once	TGTGCCAGCAGCCCGACGGACAGGGGGTCGGTCCTAGCCAAAAACATTCAGTACTTC	CASSPTDRGSVLAKNIQYF
TRBV2	-	TRBJ1-2	-	TGTGCCAGCACCTTATACAGGACGAGTTTTGCGAACTATGGCTACACCTTC	CASTLYRTSFANYGYTF
TRBV18	TRBD2	TRBJ2-3	-	TGTGCCAGCTCATCGACTAGCGGGCACACAGATACGCAGTATTTT	CASSSTSGHTDTQYF
TRBV5-1	TRBD1	TRBJ1-1	-	TGCGCCAGCAGCCCGGGGACAGGGTCCATGAACACTGAAGCTTTCTTT	CASSPGTGSMNTEAFF
TRBV24-1	TRBD2	TRBJ2-3	-	TGTGCCACCAGTGAACCTTCTAGCGGGGGGGCGGATACGCAGTATTTT	CATSEPSSGGADTQYF
TRBV6-5	TRBD1	TRBJ2-1	-	TGTGCCAGCAGTTACTCCTGGGGACAGGGGTACTATGAGCAGTTCTTC	CASSYSWGQGYYEQFF
TRBV29-1	-	TRBJ1-1	few	TGCAGCGCCGAGGGCAGCTTTAACACTGAAGCTTTCTTT	CSAEGSFNTEAFF
TRBV6-6	-	TRBJ1-5	-	TGTGCCAGCAGAAACCAGGGGATTGGCAATCAGCCCCAGCATTTT	CASRNQGIGNQPQHF
TRBV19	TRBD1	TRBJ1-4	once	TGTGCCAGTAGCCCGGGGGACAGGGAGAGAAAACTGTTTTTT	CASSPGDRERKLFF
TRBV13	TRBD1	TRBJ1-2	-	TGTGCCAGCAGTGGGGACAGGGGGGATGGCTACACCTTC	CASSGDRGDGYTF
TRBV19	-	TRBJ1-4	-	TGTGCCAGTAGTATGGTACGGGCTAATGAAAAACTGTTTTTT	CASSMVRANEKLFF
TRBV4-2	TRBD1	TRBJ1-6	once	TGTGCCAGCAGCCCCGGGACAGGGGAGGATTCACCCCTCCACTTT	CASSPGTGEDSPLHF
TRBV12-2	-	TRBJ1-5	-	TGTGCAAGTCGCTTAAGGGATAGCCTAATCAGCAGGGGGAATCAGCCCCAGCATTTT	CASRLRDSLISRGNQPQHF
TRBV7-2	-	TRBJ1-2	-	TGTGCCAGCAGCTTAGGCGGCAACCCTAACTATGGCTACACCTTC	CASSLGGNPNYGYTF
TRBV10-2	-	TRBJ2-7	many	TGCGCCAGCACGGACTTAACCTACGAGCAGTACTTC	CASTDLTYEQYF
TRBV20-1	-	TRBJ1-5	-	TGCATAGTGTGGGGGGAGCCCCAGCATTTT	CIVWGEPQHF
TRBV3-1/TRBV3-2	TRBD1	TRBJ1-6	-	TGTGCCAGCAGCCAAACAGGGGGCTGGTCCTATAATTCACCCCTCCACTTT	CASSQTGGWSYNSPLHF
TRBV29-1	TRBD1	TRBJ2-2	-	TGCAGCGTAAACCAGGGGGCGCTGGGCACCGGGGAGCTGTTTTTT	CSVNQGALGTGELFF
TRBV11-2	-	TRBJ1-1	-	TGTGCCAGCAGCTTAGTGGGCAGCATGAACACTGAAGCTTTCTTT	CASSLVGSMNTEAFF
TRBV25-1	-	TRBJ2-7	-	TGTGCCAGCCCTTCGGGGTTTACCTACGAGCAGTACTTC	CASPSGFTYEQYF
TRBV7-7	-	TRBJ1-4	-	TGTGCTAGCAGCTCCTCCGGGGGAGAAAAACTGTTTTTT	CASSSSGGEKLFF
TRBV18	TRBD1	TRBJ1-2	-	TGTGCCAGCTCCCCTGGACAGGGCGGTAACTATGGCTACACCTTC	CASSPGQGGNYGYTF
TRBV2	-	TRBJ1-5	-	TGTGCCAGCAGGTTCAGTAGCAATCAGCCCCAGCATTTT	CASRFSSNQPQHF
TRBV11-2	-	TRBJ2-1	-	TGTGCCAGCAGCCCCCGCGGGCCGTCGGGCAATGAGCAGTTCTTC	CASSPRGPSGNEQFF
TRBV5-1	-	TRBJ2-3	once	TGCGCCAGCAGCTTGGGAGGGGAGGCAGATACGCAGTATTTT	CASSLGGEADTQYF
TRBV4-1	-	TRBJ1-4	-	TGCGCCAGCAGCCAAGATTCGGCGGGCGCAACTAATGAAAAACTGTTTTTT	CASSQDSAGATNEKLFF
TRBV19	TRBD1	TRBJ2-5	once	TGTGCCAGTAGTATAGCCCTATCTATTAGACAGGGGATCGTGGAGGAGACCCAGTACTTC	CASSIALSIRQGIVEETQYF
TRBV7-9	-	TRBJ1-2	-	TGTGCCAGCAGCTTAGGGGCCACCTATGGCTACACCTTC	CASSLGATYGYTF
TRBV5-4	-	TRBJ2-7	-	TGTGCCAGCAGCTCTGGCCCCAGGGACTACGAGCAGTACTTC	CASSSGPRDYEQYF
TRBV19	TRBD1	TRBJ1-2	once	TGTGCCAGTAGTATGCGGACAGGGTTGAGCTACACCTTC	CASSMRTGLSYTF
TRBV18	-	TRBJ2-5	-	TGTGCCAGCTCCTCCTACGTCCGGGACCAAGAGACCCAGTACTTC	CASSSYVRDQETQYF
TRBV21-1	-	TRBJ1-1	-	TGTGCCAGCAGCTCCCCCGGACAGGGATTCGAAGGGACTGAAGCTTTCTTT	CASSSPGQGFEGTEAFF
TRBV9	-	TRBJ2-3	-	TGTGCCAGCAGCGTAGGGGGCAGGGGTATTTACACAGATACGCAGTATTTT	CASSVGGRGIYTDTQYF
TRBV9	-	TRBJ2-2	-	TGTGCCAGCAGCGTATATTCCGGGACCGGGGAGCTGTTTTTT	CASSVYSGTGELFF
TRBV5-4	TRBD1	TRBJ2-2	-	TGTGCCAGCAGCTTCGACAGGGGGAACACCGGGGAGCTGTTTTTT	CASSFDRGNTGELFF
TRBV27	-	TRBJ2-3	-	TGTGCCAGCAGGTTCGGGAGCTCCTACACGCAGTATTTT	CASRFGSSYTQYF
TRBV6-5	TRBD2	TRBJ2-1	-	TGTGCCAGCAGTTTCCGCGGGGGGGCCGGTGAGCAGTTCTTC	CASSFRGGAGEQFF
TRBV7-8	-	TRBJ2-7	few	TGTGCCAGCAGCTTAGCTACAGGGAGCGAGCAGTACTTC	CASSLATGSEQYF